Listed below are T cell receptor beta chains from one sample, sequenced in a study of T cells in Graves' hyperthyroidism and ophthalmopathy. TCRdb reanalysed the multiplex PCR reads using MiXCR and keeps one entry per CDR3 protein. The table includes roughly 250,000 distinct CDR3 sequences, roughly 20% detected once. The material sequenced was blood. All receptors come from a man aged 30 to 45 with Graves' ophthalmopathy. The CDR3 runs from the conserved cysteine through the conserved F or W. D genes are given only for firm matches.

j_call d_call v_call cdr3_aa
TRBJ1-6 NA TRBV3-1 CASSHGAGTNSPLHF
TRBJ1-2 TRBD1 TRBV20-1 CSARIGDRDDGYTF
TRBJ2-7 NA TRBV6-1 CASRPGQAYEQYF
TRBJ2-3 NA TRBV28 CASSLWRTREGARDTQYF
TRBJ2-4 NA TRBV30 CAWSVRGLADKNIQYF
TRBJ2-1 TRBD1 TRBV12-3/TRBV12-4 CASTRVVSSNRGQFF
TRBJ1-1 NA TRBV7-8 CASSWWGNTEAFF
TRBJ2-4 NA TRBV20-1 CSARSSPGGLRNIQYF
TRBJ2-3 TRBD1 TRBV2 CASRATGMETDTQYF
TRBJ2-4 TRBD2 TRBV11-2 CASSLGTSQENIQYF
TRBJ2-2 NA TRBV7-3 CASSQLTGNTGELFF
TRBJ2-7 TRBD2 TRBV7-9 CASSLGGLAGGPGYEQYF
TRBJ1-1 TRBD1 TRBV5-1 CASSWETDRSRTEAFF
TRBJ2-1 NA TRBV5-5 CASATGAFDEQFF
TRBJ1-1 NA TRBV27 CASSSIGTRGNTEAFF
TRBJ2-1 TRBD2 TRBV4-1 CASSHPEGTSGSFNEQFF
TRBJ1-5 NA TRBV30 CAWGGGSNQPQHF
TRBJ2-7 NA TRBV6-2/TRBV6-3 CASSVRIGSYEQYF
TRBJ1-2 NA TRBV27 CASSPRIPYGYTF
TRBJ2-7 TRBD2 TRBV28 CASNRFGTSGGDEQYF
TRBJ2-2 TRBD2 TRBV6-5 CASSYRGGRPHGELFF
TRBJ2-7 NA TRBV5-1 CASSFNGYDSYEQYF
TRBJ1-3 NA TRBV18 CASSSSWTGNTIYF
TRBJ2-1 TRBD2 TRBV30 CAWSVLETSGNHEQFF
TRBJ2-5 TRBD1 TRBV2 CASSVSDREYF
TRBJ2-3 NA TRBV29-1 CSVVFPSTDTQYF
TRBJ2-3 TRBD2 TRBV24-1 CATSDSGGDYTDTQYF
TRBJ1-1 NA TRBV3-1 CASSQEGRKAFF
TRBJ2-5 NA TRBV6-5 CASSYLGHLQETQYF
TRBJ2-3 NA TRBV7-6 CASSSAPAGFGTDTQYF
TRBJ2-1 NA TRBV30 CAWSVSRGINEQFF
TRBJ1-1 NA TRBV7-9 CASSWGPERNTEAFF
TRBJ2-1 TRBD2 TRBV29-1 CSVVASGSGYNEQFF
TRBJ2-2 NA TRBV6-1 CASSVTANTGELFF
TRBJ1-2 TRBD1 TRBV28 CASTPTSGQELYGYTF
TRBJ2-7 NA TRBV11-2 CASSLLLGTSYEQYF
TRBJ2-1 NA TRBV28 CASSSPGLHYNEQFF
TRBJ2-1 NA TRBV28 CASSLWQGSREQFF
TRBJ2-5 TRBD1 TRBV11-3 CASNRNPRDSRQETQYF
TRBJ1-6 TRBD1 TRBV12-3/TRBV12-4 CASSRQGYNSPLHF